This TCR beta chain was identified in a study of control samples from healthy donors and cancer patients. Method: immunoSEQ multiplex PCR; TCRdb's copy keeps in-frame clones and lacks some. Seen here are about 77,000 clones, approximately 92% observed once, and the top ten hold 5.8%. The source of this sequence is a woman aged 55-70 years in good health. Source material: blood.

In DNA form, the CDR3 reads TGTGCCAGCCAGGGGTTAGATGGCTACACCTTC. Its protein is CASQGLDGYTF. The chain links TRBV3-1 (or the pseudogene TRBV3-2) to TRBJ1-2, with TRBD1 as a possible D gene (6 bases). The CDR3 has 11 amino acids. The germline V gene encodes CDR1 LGHDT and CDR2 YNNKEL (reference sequence). V gave up 8 bases and J gave up 6 bases, with 10 bases separating them.